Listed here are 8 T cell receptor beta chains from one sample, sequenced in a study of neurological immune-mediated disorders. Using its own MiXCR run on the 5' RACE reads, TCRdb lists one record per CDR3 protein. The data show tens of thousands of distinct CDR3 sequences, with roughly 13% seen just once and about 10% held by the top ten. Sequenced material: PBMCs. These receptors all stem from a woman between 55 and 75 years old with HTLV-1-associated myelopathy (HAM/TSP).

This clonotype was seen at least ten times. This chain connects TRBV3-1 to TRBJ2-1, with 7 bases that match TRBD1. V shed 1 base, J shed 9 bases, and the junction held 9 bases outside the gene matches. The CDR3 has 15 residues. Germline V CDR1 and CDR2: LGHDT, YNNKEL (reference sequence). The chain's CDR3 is CASSQVALAGGEQFF. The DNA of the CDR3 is TGTGCCAGCAGCCAAGTTGCGTTAGCAGGGGGTGAGCAGTTCTTC.

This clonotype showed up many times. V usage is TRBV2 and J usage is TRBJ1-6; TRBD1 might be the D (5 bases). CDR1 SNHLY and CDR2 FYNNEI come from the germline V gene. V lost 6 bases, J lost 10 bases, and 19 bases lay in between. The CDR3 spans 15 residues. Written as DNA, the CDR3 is TGTGCCAGCAGGGTAGAGATCGGGGCACGATCACCCCTCCACTTT. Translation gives CASRVEIGARSPLHF.

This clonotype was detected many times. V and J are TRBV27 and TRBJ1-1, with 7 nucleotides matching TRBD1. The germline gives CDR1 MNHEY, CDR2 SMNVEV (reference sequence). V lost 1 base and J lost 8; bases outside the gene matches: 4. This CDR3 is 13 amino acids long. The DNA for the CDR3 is TGTGCCAGCAGTTTATTTGAGGGGGCGGAAGCTTTCTTT. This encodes CASSLFEGAEAFF.

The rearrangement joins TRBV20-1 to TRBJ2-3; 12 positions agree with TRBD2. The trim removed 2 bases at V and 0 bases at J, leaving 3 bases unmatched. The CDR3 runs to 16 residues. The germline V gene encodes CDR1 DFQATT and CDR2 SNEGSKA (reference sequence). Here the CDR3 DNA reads TGCAGTGCTAGATTGACTAGCGGGAGAAGCACAGATACGCAGTATTTT. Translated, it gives CSARLTSGRSTDTQYF.

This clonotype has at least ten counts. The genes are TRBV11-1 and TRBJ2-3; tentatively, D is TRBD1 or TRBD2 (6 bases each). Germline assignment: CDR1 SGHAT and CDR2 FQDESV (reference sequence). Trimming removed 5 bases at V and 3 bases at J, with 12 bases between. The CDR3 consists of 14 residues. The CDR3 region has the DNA TGTGCCAGCAGCGGGGGGCGTCAGACAGATACGCAGTATTTT. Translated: CASSGGRQTDTQYF.

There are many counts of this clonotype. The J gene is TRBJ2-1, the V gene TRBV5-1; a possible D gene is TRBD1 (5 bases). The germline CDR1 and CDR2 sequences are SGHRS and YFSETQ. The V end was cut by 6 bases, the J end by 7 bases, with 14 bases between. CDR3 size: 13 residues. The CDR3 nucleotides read TGCGCCAGCATGACAGCTACGCGTAATGAGCAGTTCTTC. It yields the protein CASMTATRNEQFF.

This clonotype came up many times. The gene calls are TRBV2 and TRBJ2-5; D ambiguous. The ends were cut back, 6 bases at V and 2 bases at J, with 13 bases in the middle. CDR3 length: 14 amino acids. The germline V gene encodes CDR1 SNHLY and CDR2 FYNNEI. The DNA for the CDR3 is TGTGCCAGCAGACCCGACTGGGGACAAGAGACCCAGTACTTC. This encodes CASRPDWGQETQYF. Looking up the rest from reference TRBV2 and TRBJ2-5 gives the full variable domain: EPEVTQTPSHQVTQMGQEVILRCVPISNHLYFYWYRQILGQKVEFLVSFYNNEISEKSEIFDDQFSVERPDGSNFTLKIRSTKLEDSAMYFCASRPDWGQETQYFGPGTRLLVL.

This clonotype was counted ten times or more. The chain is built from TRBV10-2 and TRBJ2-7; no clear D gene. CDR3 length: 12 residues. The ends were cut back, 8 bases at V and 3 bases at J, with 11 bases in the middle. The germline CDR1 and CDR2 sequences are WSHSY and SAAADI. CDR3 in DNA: TGCGCCAGCGGTCTCGACCGCTACGAGCAGTACTTC. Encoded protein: CASGLDRYEQYF.